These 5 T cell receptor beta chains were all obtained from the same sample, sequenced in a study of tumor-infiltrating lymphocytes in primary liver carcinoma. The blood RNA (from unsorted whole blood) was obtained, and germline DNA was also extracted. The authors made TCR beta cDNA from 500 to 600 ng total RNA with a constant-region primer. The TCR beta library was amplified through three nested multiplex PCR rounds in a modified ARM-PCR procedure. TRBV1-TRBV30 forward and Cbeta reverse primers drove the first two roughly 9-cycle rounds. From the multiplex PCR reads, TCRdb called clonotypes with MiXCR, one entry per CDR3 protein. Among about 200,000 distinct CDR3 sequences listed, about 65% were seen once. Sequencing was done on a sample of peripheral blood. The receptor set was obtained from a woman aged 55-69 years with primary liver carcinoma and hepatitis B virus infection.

CDR3 residues: CASSPRLVNPNDEQFF. The CDR3 DNA is TGTGCCAGCAGTCCACGACTCGTCAACCCTAACGATGAGCAGTTCTTC. J is TRBJ2-1 and V is TRBV6-6, with D hard to call. The CDR3 runs to 16 residues. The V end lost 5 bases, the J end lost 8 bases, and 22 bases lay between the germline ends. The germline V gene has CDR1 MNHNY and CDR2 SVGAGI (reference sequence).

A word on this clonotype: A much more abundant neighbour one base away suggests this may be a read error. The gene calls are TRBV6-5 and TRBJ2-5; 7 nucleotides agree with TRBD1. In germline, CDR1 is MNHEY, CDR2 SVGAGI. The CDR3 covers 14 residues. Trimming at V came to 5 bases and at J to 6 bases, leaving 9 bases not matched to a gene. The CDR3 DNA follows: TGTGCCAGCAGTCGCGGACAGGATGGGAAGACCCAGTACTTC. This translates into CASSRGQDGKTQYF.

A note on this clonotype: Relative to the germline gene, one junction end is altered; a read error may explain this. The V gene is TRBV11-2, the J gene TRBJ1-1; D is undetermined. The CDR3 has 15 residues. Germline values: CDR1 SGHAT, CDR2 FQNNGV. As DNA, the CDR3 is TGTGCCAGCAGCTTTCAAGCCCTCATGAACACTGAAGCTTCCTTC. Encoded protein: CASSFQALMNTEASF.

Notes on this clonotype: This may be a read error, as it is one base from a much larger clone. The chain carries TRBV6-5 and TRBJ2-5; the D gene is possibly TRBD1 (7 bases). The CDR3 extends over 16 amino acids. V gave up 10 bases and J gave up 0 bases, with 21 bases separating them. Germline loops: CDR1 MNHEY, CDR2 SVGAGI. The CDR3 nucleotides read TGTGCCATCAGCGAAGGAGCAGGGGGGTACCAAGAGACCCAGTACTTC. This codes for CAISEGAGGYQETQYF.

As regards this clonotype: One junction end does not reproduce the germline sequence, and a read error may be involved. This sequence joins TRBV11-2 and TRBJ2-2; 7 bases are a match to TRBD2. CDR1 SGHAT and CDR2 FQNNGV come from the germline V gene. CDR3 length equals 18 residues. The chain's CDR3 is CANGFGSGLLANTGEPFF. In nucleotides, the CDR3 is TGTGCCAACGGCTTCGGAAGCGGACTACTAGCGAACACCGGGGAGCCGTTTTTT.